This T cell receptor beta chain originates from a study of cytomegalovirus exposure and HLA in healthy donors. Study outcomes and limitations: Clonal expansion was found to be greater in HLA-associated TCR beta chains than in equally common others in a later analysis.

For this clone: Its target is unknown.

From germline, CDR1 is SGHNT and CDR2 YENEEA. Trimming removed 6 bases from V and 5 bases from J; junction bases left unmatched: 1. The CDR3 is made up of 13 amino acids. The PCR employed 60 Vbeta primers together with 13 Jbeta primers. Assay used: immunoSEQ multiplex PCR; TCRdb lists only in-frame clones, some missing. The table shows fewer than 200,000 clones, with approximately 80% occurring only once. The chain uses TRBV11-3 and TRBJ2-3; TRBD2 matches 11 bases. The sequenced sample was PBMCs. The receptor was derived from a young woman in good health and CMV-seronegative. As DNA, the CDR3 is TGTGCCAGCAGTAGCGGGAGGGTAGATACGCAGTATTTT. Translating it yields CASSSGRVDTQYF.